These T cell receptor beta chains were read from a single sample in a study of T-cell reconstitution after alpha-beta-depleted transplantation in children. TCRdb itself ran the PCR reads through MiXCR, one entry per CDR3 protein. This table holds approximately 510,000 distinct CDR3 sequences, 15% to 20% found once. This sample comprised PBMCs from the stem cell graft donor, obtained from the stem cell graft. These TCRs come from a human donor who donated a stem cell graft to a child with acute lymphoblastic leukemia. The CDR3 runs from the conserved cysteine through the conserved F or W. D genes are given only for firm matches. Not every row has a clone size; where given, it reads once, few, many or a size class.

clone_size d_call j_call v_call cdr3_nt cdr3_aa
NA NA TRBJ1-1 TRBV3-1 TGTGCCAGCAGCCAAGACTTCGGCGGGAACACTGAAGCTTTCTTT CASSQDFGGNTEAFF
few TRBD2 TRBJ2-7 TRBV5-1 TGCGCCAGCAGCTTGGTGGCCGGGACTAGCACCTACGAGCAGTACTTC CASSLVAGTSTYEQYF
NA NA TRBJ2-7 TRBV20-1 TGCAGTGCCCCCCGCGGAGCAGGGGACCCCTCCTACGAGCAGTACTTC CSAPRGAGDPSYEQYF
few TRBD1 TRBJ2-1 TRBV7-6 TGTGCCAGCAGCTGGGCCGGGACAGGGGGCGGTGAGCAGTTCTTC CASSWAGTGGGEQFF
NA NA TRBJ2-1 TRBV27 TGTGCCAGCAGTATCGACAGCTCCTACAATGAGCAGTTCTTC CASSIDSSYNEQFF
NA TRBD1 TRBJ2-7 TRBV9 TGTGCCAGCAGCCTACAGGGGGCCGTGGGCGAGCAGTACTTC CASSLQGAVGEQYF
few TRBD1 TRBJ1-4 TRBV20-1 TGCAGTGCTAGAGATCACGAGGGGACAGGGGAAAAACTGTTTTTT CSARDHEGTGEKLFF
few TRBD1 TRBJ2-1 TRBV12-3/TRBV12-4 TGTGCCAGCAGTTTAATACATGGGGACAGCTTAGCCTTATTTGAGTACAATGAGCAGTTCTTC CASSLIHGDSLALFEYNEQFF
NA NA TRBJ2-1 TRBV12-3/TRBV12-4 TGTGCCAGCAGTTTGGGTTACAGTGAGCAGTTCTTC CASSLGYSEQFF
NA TRBD2 TRBJ2-4 TRBV6-1 TGTGCCAGCAGTCCGGGACTAGCGGCCCGAGACATTCAGTACTTC CASSPGLAARDIQYF
few TRBD2 TRBJ2-1 TRBV10-3 TGTGCCATCAGTGTTGCTCCCCTTAAAGCGGGGACCTACAATGAGCAGTTCTTC CAISVAPLKAGTYNEQFF
NA NA TRBJ1-4 TRBV5-1 TGCGCCAGCAGCTTCGGATTGGCACCGGGGGAAAAACTGTTTTTT CASSFGLAPGEKLFF
NA NA TRBJ2-5 TRBV20-1 TGCAGTGCTCCGAAGCTCTCTACTAGTACTGAGACCCAGTACTTC CSAPKLSTSTETQYF
few NA TRBJ2-1 TRBV9 TGTGCCAGCAGCGAGCCCCTACAGGGAACTATCGACAATGAGCAGTTCTTC CASSEPLQGTIDNEQFF
NA NA TRBJ2-2 TRBV14 TGTGCCAGCAGCCAAGCGCAGGGGCCCGGGGAGCTGTTTTTT CASSQAQGPGELFF
NA TRBD2 TRBJ2-7 TRBV4-1 TGCGCCAGCAGCGTCCGACTAGCGGAAACCTACGAGCAGTACTTC CASSVRLAETYEQYF
NA NA TRBJ1-4 TRBV21-1 TGTGCCAGCAGCAAAGGAGGTTGGGCAGGGCCGCGGAAGGAAAAACTGTTTTTT CASSKGGWAGPRKEKLFF
few NA TRBJ1-2 TRBV5-1 TGCGCCAGCAGCCGGTTTGGAAACTATGGCTACACCTTC CASSRFGNYGYTF
few NA TRBJ2-3 TRBV12-3/TRBV12-4 TGTGCCAGCAGGCCCCCGGGCTCAGATACGCAGTATTTT CASRPPGSDTQYF
NA NA TRBJ2-7 TRBV2 TGTGCCAGCAGTGATTCGGGGGTCTACTACGAGCAGTACTTC CASSDSGVYYEQYF
NA NA TRBJ2-1 TRBV29-1 TGCAGCGTTGTACGCCGGGACTTCAGCTCCTACAATGAGCAGTTCTTC CSVVRRDFSSYNEQFF
NA NA TRBJ2-1 TRBV2 TGTGCCAGCAGTGATTTCGGGGGCAATGAGCAGTTCTTC CASSDFGGNEQFF
few NA TRBJ2-3 TRBV6-5 TGTGCCAGCAGTTACCGGGACGGTTACACAGATACGCAGTATTTT CASSYRDGYTDTQYF
NA NA TRBJ2-2 TRBV12-3/TRBV12-4 TGTGCCAGCAGTGCCGTGGGACTCGGGGAGCTGTTTTTT CASSAVGLGELFF
few NA TRBJ1-1 TRBV5-1 TGCGCCAGCAGCTCGCTCCCCCGACAGTCAACCCTGAACACTGAAGCTTTCTTT CASSSLPRQSTLNTEAFF
few NA TRBJ2-7 TRBV12-3/TRBV12-4 TGTGCCAGCAGTTTCGGGGGCGCGCCCTACGAGCAGTACTTC CASSFGGAPYEQYF
few TRBD2 TRBJ2-7 TRBV12-3/TRBV12-4 TGTGCCAGCAGACCCGGACTAGCGGGAGGGCCAAGGGCCTACGAGCAGTACTTC CASRPGLAGGPRAYEQYF
NA TRBD2 TRBJ2-1 TRBV7-8 TGTGCCAGCAGCCGCGGGGGGCCGGCCTCCCAGGGGAATGAGCAGTTCTTC CASSRGGPASQGNEQFF
NA NA TRBJ1-1 TRBV5-5 TGTGCCAGCAGCTTGAGGCAGGGACTTGAAGCTTTCTTT CASSLRQGLEAFF
few TRBD1 TRBJ1-5 TRBV5-1 TGCGCCAGCAGCTTGACCGGGACAGGGAGCAATCAGCCCCAGCATTTT CASSLTGTGSNQPQHF
NA NA TRBJ1-2 TRBV12-3/TRBV12-4 TGTGCCAGCAGCCCCGATCCGATGTGGGGCTACACCTTC CASSPDPMWGYTF
NA NA TRBJ2-7 TRBV4-1 TGCGCCGGCAGCCAAACTAAGGGACAACTGGAACCCTACGAGCAGTACTTC CAGSQTKGQLEPYEQYF
NA TRBD1 TRBJ2-3 TRBV9 TGTGCCAGTGGGGGGGGGACAGGGTTTACAGATACGCAGTATTTT CASGGGTGFTDTQYF
NA NA TRBJ1-1 TRBV2 TGTGCCAGCACCGGGGTTTCCACTGAAGCTTTCTTT CASTGVSTEAFF
few NA TRBJ2-7 TRBV9 TGTGCCAGCAGCGGCTCTAGCGTATACGAGCAGTACTTC CASSGSSVYEQYF
many NA TRBJ1-2 TRBV5-1 TGCGCCAGCAGCGACGGGGGCCAAGGCTACACCTTC CASSDGGQGYTF
few NA TRBJ2-1 TRBV24-1 TGTGCCACCAGTGATGTCCGTGGACAGCTTGAGCAGTTCTTC CATSDVRGQLEQFF
NA NA TRBJ2-2 TRBV7-9 TGTGCCAGCAGCCGAGAAAACAGGGAGAACACCGGGGAGCTGTTTTTT CASSRENRENTGELFF
NA NA TRBJ1-4 TRBV7-8 TGTGCCAGCAGCTTATACGGGGGCCCGTCAACTAATGAAAAACTGTTTTTT CASSLYGGPSTNEKLFF
once TRBD2 TRBJ2-2 TRBV27 TGTGCCAGCAGTGCGGGCGGGGGGCTGCGGGGCGGGGAGCTGTTTTTT CASSAGGGLRGGELFF
NA NA TRBJ2-5 TRBV15 TGTGCCACCAGCAGAGACCTGGGAACAGAGACCCAGTACTTC CATSRDLGTETQYF
NA NA TRBJ1-6 TRBV14 TGTGCCAGCAGCCAAGATCCTCGCCGTAATTCACCCCTCCACTTT CASSQDPRRNSPLHF
NA TRBD2 TRBJ2-7 TRBV5-1 TGCGCCAGCAGCCCGGCCGGCGGGAGTGCCTACGAGCAGTACTTC CASSPAGGSAYEQYF
NA NA TRBJ2-5 TRBV11-2 TGTGCCAGCAGGGTCGTGGGGGATCGTCAAGAGACCCAGTACTTC CASRVVGDRQETQYF